Described below is a single T cell receptor beta chain sequence and its context. Its antigen is not known. CDR1 is SGHAT, CDR2 FQNNGV, per germline. The CDR3 is 15 residues long. The V end lost 4 bases, the J end lost 1 base, and 13 bases lay between the germline ends. This sample is drawn from a study of OX40 agonist ivuxolimab in advanced cancers. Study information: Ivuxolimab, an agonistic anti-OX40 (CD134) antibody, was given to patients. Age averaged around 54 years (range about 20 to 79), and more than 80% were male.

General study points: Antigens targeted by the expanded peripheral T cells were not determined.

Here immunoSEQ multiplex PCR was the method, and the copy in TCRdb shows in-frame clones only, minus some. The sample lists roughly 77,000 clones, approximately 89% seen once, with approximately 2.3% in the top ten. At baseline, cycle 4 day 1, and cycle 7 day 1, blood was sampled. This clonotype was sampled from an adult with an advanced solid tumor such as melanoma, head and neck, liver or kidney cancer. J is TRBJ2-5 and V is TRBV11-2; maybe TRBD1 (6 bases). The sample consisted of CD4+ or CD8+ T cells sorted from blood, taken in a trial of the OX40 agonist ivuxolimab. The CDR3 here is CASSWRGQPQETQYF. The CDR3 DNA reads as TGTGCCAGCAGCTGGCGCGGACAGCCCCAAGAGACCCAGTACTTC.